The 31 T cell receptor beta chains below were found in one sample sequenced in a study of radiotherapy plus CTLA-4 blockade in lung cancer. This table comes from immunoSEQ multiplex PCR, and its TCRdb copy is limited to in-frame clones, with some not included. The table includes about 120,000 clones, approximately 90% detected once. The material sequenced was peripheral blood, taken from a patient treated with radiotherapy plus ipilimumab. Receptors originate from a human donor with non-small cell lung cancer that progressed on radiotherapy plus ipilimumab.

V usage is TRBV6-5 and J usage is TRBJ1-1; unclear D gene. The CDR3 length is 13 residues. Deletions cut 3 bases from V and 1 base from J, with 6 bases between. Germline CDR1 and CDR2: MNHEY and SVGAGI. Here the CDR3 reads CASSYKENTEAFF. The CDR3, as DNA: TGTGCCAGCAGTTATAAGGAGAACACTGAAGCTTTCTTT.

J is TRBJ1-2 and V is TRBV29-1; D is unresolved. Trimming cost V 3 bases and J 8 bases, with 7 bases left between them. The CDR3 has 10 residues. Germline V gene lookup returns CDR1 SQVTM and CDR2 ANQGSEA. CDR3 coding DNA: TGCAGCGTTGATGGGGAAGGCTACACCTTC. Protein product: CSVDGEGYTF.

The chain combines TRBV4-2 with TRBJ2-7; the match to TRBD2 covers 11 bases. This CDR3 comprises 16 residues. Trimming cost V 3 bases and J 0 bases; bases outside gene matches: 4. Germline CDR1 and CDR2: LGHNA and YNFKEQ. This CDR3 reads CASSQLLAGDSYEQYF. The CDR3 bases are TGTGCCAGCAGCCAGCTACTAGCGGGAGACTCCTACGAGCAGTACTTC.

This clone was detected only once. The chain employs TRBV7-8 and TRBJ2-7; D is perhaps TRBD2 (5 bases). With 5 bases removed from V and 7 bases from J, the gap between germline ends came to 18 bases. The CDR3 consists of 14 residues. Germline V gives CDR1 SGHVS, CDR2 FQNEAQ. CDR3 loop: CASSPLHQTGEQYF. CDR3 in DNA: TGTGCCAGCAGCCCCCTCCATCAGACGGGGGAGCAGTACTTC.

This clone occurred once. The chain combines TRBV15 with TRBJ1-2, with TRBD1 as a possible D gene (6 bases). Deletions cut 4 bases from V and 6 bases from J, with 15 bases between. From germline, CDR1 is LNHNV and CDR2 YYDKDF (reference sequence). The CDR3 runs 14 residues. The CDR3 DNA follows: TGTGCCACCAGCAAGGGTAGGGGGGTGGATGGCTACACCTTC. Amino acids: CATSKGRGVDGYTF.

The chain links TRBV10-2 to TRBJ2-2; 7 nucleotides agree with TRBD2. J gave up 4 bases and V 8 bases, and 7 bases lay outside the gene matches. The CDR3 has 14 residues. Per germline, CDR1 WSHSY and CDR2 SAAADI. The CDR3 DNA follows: TGCGCCAGCTCAAAGGGAGGGGTCACCGGGGAGCTGTTTTTT. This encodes CASSKGGVTGELFF.

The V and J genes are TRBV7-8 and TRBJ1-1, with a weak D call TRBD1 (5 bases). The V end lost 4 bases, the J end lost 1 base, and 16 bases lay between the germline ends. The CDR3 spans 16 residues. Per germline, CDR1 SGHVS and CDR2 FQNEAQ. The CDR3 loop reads CASSSRRGSPNTEAFF. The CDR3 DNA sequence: TGTGCCAGCAGCTCCCGGAGGGGCAGCCCGAACACTGAAGCTTTCTTT. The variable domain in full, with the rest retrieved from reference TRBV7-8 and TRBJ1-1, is GAGVSQSPRYKVAKRGQDVALRCDPISGHVSLFWYQQALGQGPEFLTYFQNEAQLDKSGLPSDRFFAERPEGSVSTLKIQRTQQEDSAVYLCASSSRRGSPNTEAFFGQGTRLTVV.

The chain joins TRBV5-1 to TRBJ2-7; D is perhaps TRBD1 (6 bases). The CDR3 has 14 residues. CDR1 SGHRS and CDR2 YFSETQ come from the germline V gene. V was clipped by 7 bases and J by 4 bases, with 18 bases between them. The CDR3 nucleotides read TGCGCCAGCGGACAGTTCCTAGGCCGATACGAGCAGTACTTC. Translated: CASGQFLGRYEQYF.

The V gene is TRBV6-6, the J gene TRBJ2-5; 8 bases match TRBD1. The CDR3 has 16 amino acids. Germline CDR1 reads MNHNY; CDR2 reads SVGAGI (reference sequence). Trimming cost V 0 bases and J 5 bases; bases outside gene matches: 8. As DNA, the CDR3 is TGTGCCAGCAGTTACTCGGCCAGGGGGCGTCGGGAGACCCAGTACTTC. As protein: CASSYSARGRRETQYF.

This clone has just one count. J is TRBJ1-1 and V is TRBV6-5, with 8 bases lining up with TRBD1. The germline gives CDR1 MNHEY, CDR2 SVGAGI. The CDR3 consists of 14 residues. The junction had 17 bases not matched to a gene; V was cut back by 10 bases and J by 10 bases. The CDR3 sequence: CATRRDRKEFAAFF. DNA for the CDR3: TGTGCCACCCGCAGGGACAGGAAAGAATTTGCAGCTTTCTTT.

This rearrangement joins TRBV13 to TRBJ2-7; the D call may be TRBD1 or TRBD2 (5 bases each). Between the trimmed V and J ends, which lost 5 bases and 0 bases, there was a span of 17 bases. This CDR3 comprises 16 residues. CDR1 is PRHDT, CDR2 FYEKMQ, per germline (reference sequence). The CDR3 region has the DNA TGTGCCAGCAGCGGGGCCGGGACCCGAAGCTCCTACGAGCAGTACTTC. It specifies CASSGAGTRSSYEQYF.

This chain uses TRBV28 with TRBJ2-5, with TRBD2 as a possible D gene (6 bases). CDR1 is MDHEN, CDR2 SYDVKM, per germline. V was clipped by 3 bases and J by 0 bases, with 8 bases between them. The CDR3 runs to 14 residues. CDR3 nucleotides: TGTGCCAGCAGTTTGGCGGGGAACCAAGAGACCCAGTACTTC. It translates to CASSLAGNQETQYF.

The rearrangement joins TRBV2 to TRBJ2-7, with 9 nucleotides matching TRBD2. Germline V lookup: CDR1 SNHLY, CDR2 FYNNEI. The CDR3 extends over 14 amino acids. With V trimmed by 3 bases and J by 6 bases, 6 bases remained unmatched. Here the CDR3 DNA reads TGTGCCAGCAGTGATATAGCGGGAGTAGCCGAGCAGTACTTC. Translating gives CASSDIAGVAEQYF.

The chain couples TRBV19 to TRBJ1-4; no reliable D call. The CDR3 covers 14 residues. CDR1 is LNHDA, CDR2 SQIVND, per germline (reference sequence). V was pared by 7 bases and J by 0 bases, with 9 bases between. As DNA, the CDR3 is TGTGCCAGTACCTCACTTGCAACTAATGAAAAACTGTTTTTT. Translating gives CASTSLATNEKLFF.

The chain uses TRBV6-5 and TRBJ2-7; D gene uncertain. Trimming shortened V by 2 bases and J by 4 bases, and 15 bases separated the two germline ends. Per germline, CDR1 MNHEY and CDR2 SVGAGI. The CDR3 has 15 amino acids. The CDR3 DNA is TGTGCCAGCAGTTACAAACAACCTTCCCCTTACGAGCAGTACTTC. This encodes CASSYKQPSPYEQYF.

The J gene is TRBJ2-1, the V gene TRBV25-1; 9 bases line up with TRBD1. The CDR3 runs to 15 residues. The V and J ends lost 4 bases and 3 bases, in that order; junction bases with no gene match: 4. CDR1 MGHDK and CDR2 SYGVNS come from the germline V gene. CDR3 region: CASSGTGVFYNEQFF. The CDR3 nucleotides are TGTGCCAGCAGTGGGACAGGGGTTTTCTACAATGAGCAGTTCTTC.

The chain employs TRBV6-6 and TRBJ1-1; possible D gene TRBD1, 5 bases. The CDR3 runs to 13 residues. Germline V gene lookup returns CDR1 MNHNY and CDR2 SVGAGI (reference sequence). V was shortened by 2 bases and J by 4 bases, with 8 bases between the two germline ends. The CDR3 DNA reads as TGTGCCAGCAGTTACCCAGGGTTCACTGAAGCTTTCTTT. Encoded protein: CASSYPGFTEAFF.

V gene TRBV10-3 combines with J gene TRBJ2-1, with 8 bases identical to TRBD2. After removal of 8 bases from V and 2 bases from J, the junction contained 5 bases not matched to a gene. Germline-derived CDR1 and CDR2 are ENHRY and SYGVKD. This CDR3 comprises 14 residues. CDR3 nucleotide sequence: TGTGCCATCTCAAGTAGCGGGACCTACAATGAGCAGTTCTTC. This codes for CAISSSGTYNEQFF.

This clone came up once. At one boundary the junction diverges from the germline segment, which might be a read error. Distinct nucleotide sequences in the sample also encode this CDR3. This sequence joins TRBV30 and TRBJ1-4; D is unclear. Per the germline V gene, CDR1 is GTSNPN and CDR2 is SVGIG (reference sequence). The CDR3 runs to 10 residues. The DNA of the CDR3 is TGCGCCTGGAGCAACGAAAAACTGTTTTTT. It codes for CAWSNEKLFF.

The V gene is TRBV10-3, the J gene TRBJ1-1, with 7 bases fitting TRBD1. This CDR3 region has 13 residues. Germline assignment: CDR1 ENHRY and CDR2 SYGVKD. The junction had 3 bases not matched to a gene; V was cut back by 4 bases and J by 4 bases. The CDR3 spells CAISVGQSTEAFF. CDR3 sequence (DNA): TGTGCCATCAGTGTGGGACAGAGCACTGAAGCTTTCTTT.

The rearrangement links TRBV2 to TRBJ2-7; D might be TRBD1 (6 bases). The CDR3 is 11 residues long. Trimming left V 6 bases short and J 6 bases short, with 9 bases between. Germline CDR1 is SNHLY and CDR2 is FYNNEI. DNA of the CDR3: TGTGCCAGCAGAGCAGGGGCCGAGCAGTACTTC. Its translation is CASRAGAEQYF. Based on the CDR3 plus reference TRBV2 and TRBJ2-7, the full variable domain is EPEVTQTPSHQVTQMGQEVILRCVPISNHLYFYWYRQILGQKVEFLVSFYNNEISEKSEIFDDQFSVERPDGSNFTLKIRSTKLEDSAMYFCASRAGAEQYFGPGTRLTVT.

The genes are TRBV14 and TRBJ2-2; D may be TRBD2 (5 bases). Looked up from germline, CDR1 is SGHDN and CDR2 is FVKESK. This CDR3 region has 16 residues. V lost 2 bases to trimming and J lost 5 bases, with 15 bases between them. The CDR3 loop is CASSQRSGQGTGELFF. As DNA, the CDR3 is TGTGCCAGCAGCCAAAGAAGCGGTCAAGGGACCGGGGAGCTGTTTTTT. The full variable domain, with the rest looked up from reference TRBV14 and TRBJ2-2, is EAGVTQFPSHSVIEKGQTVTLRCDPISGHDNLYWYRRVMGKEIKFLLHFVKESKQDESGMPNNRFLAERTGGTYSTLKVQPAELEDSGVYFCASSQRSGQGTGELFFGEGSRLTVL.

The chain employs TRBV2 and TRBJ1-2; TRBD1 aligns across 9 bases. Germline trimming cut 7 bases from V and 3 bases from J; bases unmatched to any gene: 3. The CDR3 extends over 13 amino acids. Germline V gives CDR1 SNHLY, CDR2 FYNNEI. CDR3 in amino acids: CASTTGGYYGYTF. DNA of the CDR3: TGTGCCAGCACGACAGGGGGTTACTATGGCTACACCTTC.

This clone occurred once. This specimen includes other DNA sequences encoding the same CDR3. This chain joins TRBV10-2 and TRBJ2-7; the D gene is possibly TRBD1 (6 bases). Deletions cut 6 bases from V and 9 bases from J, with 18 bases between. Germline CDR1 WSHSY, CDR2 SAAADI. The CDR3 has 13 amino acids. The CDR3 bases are TGCGCCAGCAGCGACTGGACAGAGGGTCGGCAGTACTTC. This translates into CASSDWTEGRQYF.

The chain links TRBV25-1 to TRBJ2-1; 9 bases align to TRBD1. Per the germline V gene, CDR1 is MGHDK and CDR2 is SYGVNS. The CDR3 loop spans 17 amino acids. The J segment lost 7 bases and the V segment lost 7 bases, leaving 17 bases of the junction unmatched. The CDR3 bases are TGTGCCAGCATATCCCCCCAGCCCGGGACAGGGAATAATGAGCAGTTCTTC. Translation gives CASISPQPGTGNNEQFF.

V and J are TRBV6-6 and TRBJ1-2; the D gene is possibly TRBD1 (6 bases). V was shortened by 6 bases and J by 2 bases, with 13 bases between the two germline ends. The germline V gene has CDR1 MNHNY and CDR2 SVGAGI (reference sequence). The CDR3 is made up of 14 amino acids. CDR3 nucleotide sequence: TGTGCCAGCAGCCGTACACAGGGAAACTATGGCTACACCTTC. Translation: CASSRTQGNYGYTF.

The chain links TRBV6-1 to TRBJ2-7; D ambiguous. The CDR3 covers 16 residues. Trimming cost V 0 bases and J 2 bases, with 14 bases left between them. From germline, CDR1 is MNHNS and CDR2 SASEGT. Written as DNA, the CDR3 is TGTGCCAGCAGTGAAGCCCCGGTGGGGTCCCCCTACGAGCAGTACTTC. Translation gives CASSEAPVGSPYEQYF.

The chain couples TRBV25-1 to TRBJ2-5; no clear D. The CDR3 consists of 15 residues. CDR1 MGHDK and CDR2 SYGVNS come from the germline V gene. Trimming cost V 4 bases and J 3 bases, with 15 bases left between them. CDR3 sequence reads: CASSGVSLPKETQYF. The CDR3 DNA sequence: TGTGCCAGCAGTGGGGTGTCTTTACCTAAAGAGACCCAGTACTTC.

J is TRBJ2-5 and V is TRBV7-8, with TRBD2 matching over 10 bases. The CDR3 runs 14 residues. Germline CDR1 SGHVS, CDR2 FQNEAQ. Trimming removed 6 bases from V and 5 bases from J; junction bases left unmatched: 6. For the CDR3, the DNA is TGTGCCAGCAGTGACCTAGCGGGAGTGGAGACCCAGTACTTC. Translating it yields CASSDLAGVETQYF.

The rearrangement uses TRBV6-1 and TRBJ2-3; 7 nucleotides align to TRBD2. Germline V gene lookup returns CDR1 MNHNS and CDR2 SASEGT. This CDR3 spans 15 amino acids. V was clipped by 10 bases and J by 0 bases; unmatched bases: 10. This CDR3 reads CATVRGTTSTDTQYF. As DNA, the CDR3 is TGTGCCACCGTCCGGGGGACTACTAGCACAGATACGCAGTATTTT.

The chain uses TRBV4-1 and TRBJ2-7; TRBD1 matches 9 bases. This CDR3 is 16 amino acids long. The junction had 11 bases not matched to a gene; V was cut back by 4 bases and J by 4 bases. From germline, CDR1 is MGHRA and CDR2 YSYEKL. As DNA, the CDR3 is TGCGCCAGCAGCCTCGCCGCCGGGACAGGGATGTACGAGCAGTACTTC. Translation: CASSLAAGTGMYEQYF.